Listed here are 20 T cell receptor beta chains from one sample, sequenced in a study of blood T cell repertoires in COVID-19. The protocol was immunoSEQ multiplex PCR, while the TCRdb copy is restricted to in-frame clones and leaves out a portion. Of some 80,000 clones listed, roughly 86% are singletons. Material for sequencing was peripheral blood. These receptors all stem from a human donor in a cohort sampled during active COVID-19.

The chain employs TRBV18 and TRBJ1-5, with 7 bases fitting TRBD1. Germline V CDR1 and CDR2: KGHSH, LQKENI. This CDR3 region has 14 residues. V dropped 6 bases and J dropped 1; count of bases not matched to a gene: 3. The CDR3, as DNA: TGTGCCAGCTCGCCGGGACAGAGCAATCAGCCCCAGCATTTT. Translating gives CASSPGQSNQPQHF.

This chain joins TRBV7-6 and TRBJ2-2; 9 nucleotides match TRBD2. Germline CDR1 SGHVS, CDR2 FNYEAQ. This CDR3 contains 17 residues. The trim removed 5 bases at V and 4 bases at J, leaving 11 bases unmatched. CDR3 protein: CASSALSGGSSTGELFF. The DNA of the CDR3 is TGTGCCAGCAGCGCCCTTAGCGGGGGCTCTTCCACCGGGGAGCTGTTTTTT.

The rearrangement links TRBV29-1 to TRBJ1-2; 9 bases are a match to TRBD1. Trimming took 7 bases from V and 4 from J; bases not matched to a gene: 7. CDR1 SQVTM and CDR2 ANQGSEA come from the germline V gene. CDR3 length: 13 residues. The CDR3 loop reads CSAVDRGTYGYTF. For the CDR3, the DNA is TGCAGCGCCGTGGACAGGGGCACCTATGGCTACACCTTC.

The genes are TRBV29-1 and TRBJ1-1; 10 nucleotides match TRBD1. The CDR3 extends over 13 amino acids. The germline V gene encodes CDR1 SQVTM and CDR2 ANQGSEA. V gave up 6 bases and J gave up 4 bases; unmatched junction bases: 5. The CDR3 loop is CSVDRGSGTEAFF. The CDR3 DNA is TGCAGCGTGGACAGGGGGAGCGGCACTGAAGCTTTCTTT.

The chain is built from TRBV5-4 and TRBJ2-5, with 9 bases lining up with TRBD2. The V segment lost 4 bases and the J segment 0 bases; nucleotides outside the gene matches: 7. The CDR3 sequence is 16 residues long. CDR1 and CDR2 from the germline V gene are SGHNT and YYREEE (reference sequence). The CDR3 DNA sequence: TGTGCCAGCAGCACGGGACTAGCCCCCTACCAAGAGACCCAGTACTTC. This sequence encodes CASSTGLAPYQETQYF.

The chain joins TRBV15 to TRBJ1-5, with TRBD1 as a possible D gene (6 bases). V was clipped by 0 bases and J by 4 bases, with 13 bases between them. This CDR3 has 16 residues. Germline loops: CDR1 LNHNV, CDR2 YYDKDF (reference sequence). The CDR3 DNA sequence: TGTGCCACCAGCAGAGATCACGGGGGGCTGAATCAGCCCCAGCATTTT. The encoded protein is CATSRDHGGLNQPQHF.

The chain uses TRBV24-1 and TRBJ2-3; perhaps TRBD1 as D (5 bases). Germline CDR1 KGHDR, CDR2 SFDVKD. The CDR3 loop spans 16 amino acids. Trimming shortened V by 3 bases and J by 0 bases, and 12 bases separated the two germline ends. The CDR3 DNA reads TGTGCCACCAGTGATCCGACAGCCCCTAGCACAGATACGCAGTATTTT. The encoded protein is CATSDPTAPSTDTQYF.

The chain joins TRBV19 to TRBJ1-5; tentatively, D is TRBD1 (5 bases). The CDR3 has 14 amino acids. Trimming pared 4 bases from V and 2 bases from J, leaving 9 bases between. Germline CDR1 and CDR2: LNHDA and SQIVND (reference sequence). The CDR3 region is CASSRLGGNQPQHF. DNA for the CDR3: TGTGCCAGTAGTAGGTTAGGGGGCAATCAGCCCCAGCATTTT.

This clone was seen only once. This chain links TRBV14 with TRBJ2-1, with 7 bases aligning to TRBD1. V lost 3 bases and J lost 9; bases outside the gene matches: 5. Per germline, CDR1 SGHDN and CDR2 FVKESK. The CDR3 sequence is 13 residues long. The CDR3 DNA sequence: TGTGCCAGCAGCCACACGACAGGGCCTGAGCAGTTCTTC. Its protein product is CASSHTTGPEQFF.

The chain couples TRBV30 to TRBJ1-2; D uncertain. V lost 1 base and J lost 2, with 11 bases in between. CDR3 length: 14 amino acids. CDR1 GTSNPN and CDR2 SVGIG come from the germline V gene (reference sequence). The CDR3 sequence is CAWSEKAANYGYTF. As DNA, the CDR3 is TGTGCCTGGAGTGAGAAGGCGGCGAACTATGGCTACACCTTC.

Only one count was recorded for this clone. The chain is built from TRBV5-4 and TRBJ2-7; 9 positions agree with TRBD1. The germline V gene encodes CDR1 SGHNT and CDR2 YYREEE (reference sequence). This CDR3 is 14 amino acids long. The V segment lost 2 bases and the J segment 6 bases; nucleotides outside the gene matches: 6. In DNA, the CDR3 is TGTGCCAGCAGCTTAGGGACAGGGACATCCGAGCAGTACTTC. It is translated as CASSLGTGTSEQYF.

V and J are TRBV7-3 and TRBJ2-2; D remains unclear. CDR1 is SGHTA and CDR2 is FQGTGA in the germline V gene. V was trimmed by 1 base and J by 7 bases, leaving 7 bases between them. The CDR3 runs 13 residues. As DNA, the CDR3 is TGTGCCAGCAGCTTAAAGCTCAACGGGGAGCTGTTTTTT. Translation: CASSLKLNGELFF.

The genes are TRBV7-6 and TRBJ2-7; D call uncertain. There are 12 residues in the CDR3. The V end was cut by 2 bases, the J end by 3 bases, with 5 bases between. The V gene's germline CDR1 is SGHVS and CDR2 FNYEAQ. CDR3: CASSLPGYEQYF. In DNA form, the CDR3 reads TGTGCCAGCAGCTTACCAGGCTACGAGCAGTACTTC.

This sequence joins TRBV10-3 and TRBJ2-1; D is possibly TRBD2 (6 bases). Germline assignment: CDR1 ENHRY and CDR2 SYGVKD. The CDR3 spans 15 residues. Trimming stripped 4 bases from V and 8 bases from J, with 18 bases between. The CDR3 spells CAISGGDRFSDEQFF. The CDR3 bases are TGTGCCATCAGTGGGGGGGACCGGTTTTCGGATGAGCAGTTCTTC.

This clone was seen only a few times. The chain employs TRBV18 and TRBJ2-5; no reliable D call. With 3 bases removed from V and 0 bases from J, the gap between germline ends came to 11 bases. There are 15 residues in the CDR3. Germline lookup yields CDR1 KGHSH and CDR2 LQKENI. The CDR3 nucleotides are TGTGCCAGCTCACCCAGAGCGTCAGACCAAGAGACCCAGTACTTC. It yields the protein CASSPRASDQETQYF.

The chain carries TRBV9 and TRBJ2-3; D perhaps matches TRBD2 (6 bases). Deletions cut 0 bases from V and 1 base from J, with 15 bases between. Germline V gene sequence: CDR1 SGDLS, CDR2 YYNGEE. The CDR3 consists of 17 residues. The CDR3 DNA is TGTGCCAGCAGCGTAGTTGGGAGGACCTGGGGCACAGATACGCAGTATTTT. It is translated as CASSVVGRTWGTDTQYF.

This chain uses TRBV7-8 with TRBJ2-1, with D hard to call. With 5 bases removed from V and 5 bases from J, the gap between germline ends came to 7 bases. This CDR3 comprises 12 residues. The germline CDR1 and CDR2 sequences are SGHVS and FQNEAQ. The CDR3 nucleotides are TGTGCCAGCAGCCCACCGGACAATGAGCAGTTCTTC. Translating it yields CASSPPDNEQFF.

This chain connects TRBV21-1 to TRBJ2-5; TRBD2, the table's D call, lacks a check against the DNA. TRBV21-1 constitutes a pseudogene. This CDR3 spans 17 amino acids. DNA of the CDR3: TGTGCCAGCAGCAAAGACGGGCGGGGGGCAATTCAAGAGACCCAGTACTTC. It specifies CASSKDGRGAIQETQYF.

V is TRBV19 and J is TRBJ1-1; tentatively, D is TRBD1 (6 bases). Germline V gives CDR1 LNHDA, CDR2 SQIVND (reference sequence). This CDR3 is 14 amino acids long. Trimming cost V 4 bases and J 8 bases, with 17 bases left between them. CDR3: CASSTNGQFEEAFF. CDR3 nucleotide sequence: TGTGCCAGTAGTACAAATGGACAGTTCGAGGAAGCTTTCTTT.

The rearrangement uses TRBV24-1 and TRBJ2-2; 9 bases align to TRBD1. CDR1 and CDR2 (germline): KGHDR, SFDVKD. CDR3 size: 16 residues. Trimming removed 9 bases from V and 4 bases from J; junction bases left unmatched: 11. The CDR3 region has the DNA TGTGCCACCGCCGCGGGCGGGACAGGGACCACCGGGGAGCTGTTTTTT. Its translation is CATAAGGTGTTGELFF.